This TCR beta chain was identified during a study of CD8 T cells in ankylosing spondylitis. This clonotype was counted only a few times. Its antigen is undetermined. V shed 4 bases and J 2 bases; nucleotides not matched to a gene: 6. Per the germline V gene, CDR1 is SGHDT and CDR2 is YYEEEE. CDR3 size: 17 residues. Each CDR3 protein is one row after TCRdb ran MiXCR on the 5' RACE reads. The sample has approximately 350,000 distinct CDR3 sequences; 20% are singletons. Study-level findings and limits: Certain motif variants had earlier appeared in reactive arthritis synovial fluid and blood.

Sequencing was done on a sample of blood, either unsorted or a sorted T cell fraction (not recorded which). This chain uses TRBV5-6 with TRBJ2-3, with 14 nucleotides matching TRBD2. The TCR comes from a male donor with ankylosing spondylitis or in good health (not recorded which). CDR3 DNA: TGTGCCAGCAGCAGGGGGACTAGCGGGGGCCTCACAGATACGCAGTATTTT. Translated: CASSRGTSGGLTDTQYF.